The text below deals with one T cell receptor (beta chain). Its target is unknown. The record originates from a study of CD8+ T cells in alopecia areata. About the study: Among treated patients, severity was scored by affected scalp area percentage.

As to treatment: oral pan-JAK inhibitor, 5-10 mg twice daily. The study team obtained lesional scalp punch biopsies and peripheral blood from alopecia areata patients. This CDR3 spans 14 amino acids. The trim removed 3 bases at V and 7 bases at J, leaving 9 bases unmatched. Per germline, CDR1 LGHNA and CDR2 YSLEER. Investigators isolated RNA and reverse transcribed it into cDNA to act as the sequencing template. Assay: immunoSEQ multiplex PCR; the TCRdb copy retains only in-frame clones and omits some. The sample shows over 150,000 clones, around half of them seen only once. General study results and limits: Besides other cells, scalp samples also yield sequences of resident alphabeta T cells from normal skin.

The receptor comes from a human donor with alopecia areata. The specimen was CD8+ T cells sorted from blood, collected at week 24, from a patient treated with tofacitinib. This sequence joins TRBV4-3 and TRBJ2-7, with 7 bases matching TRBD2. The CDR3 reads CASSQERTRGEQYF. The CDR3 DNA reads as TGCGCCAGCAGCCAGGAGCGGACTAGGGGAGAGCAGTACTTC.